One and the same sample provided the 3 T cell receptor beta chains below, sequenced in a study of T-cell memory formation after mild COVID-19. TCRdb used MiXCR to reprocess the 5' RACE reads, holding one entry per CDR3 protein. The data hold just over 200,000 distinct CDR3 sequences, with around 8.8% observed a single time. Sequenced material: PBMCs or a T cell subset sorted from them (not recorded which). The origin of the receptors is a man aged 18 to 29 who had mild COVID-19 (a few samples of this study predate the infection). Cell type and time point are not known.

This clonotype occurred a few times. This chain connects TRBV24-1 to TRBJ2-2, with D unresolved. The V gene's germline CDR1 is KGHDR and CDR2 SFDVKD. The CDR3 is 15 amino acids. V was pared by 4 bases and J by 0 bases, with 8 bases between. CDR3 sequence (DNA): TGTGCCACCAGTGAGGGCTACGCGAACACCGGGGAGCTGTTTTTT. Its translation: CATSEGYANTGELFF.

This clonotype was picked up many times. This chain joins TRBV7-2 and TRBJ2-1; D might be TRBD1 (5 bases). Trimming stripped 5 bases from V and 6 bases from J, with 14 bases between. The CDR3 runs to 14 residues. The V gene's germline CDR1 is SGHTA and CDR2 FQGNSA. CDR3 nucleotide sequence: TGTGCCAGCAGCCGACAGAAAATCCGCAATGAGCAGTTCTTC. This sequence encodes CASSRQKIRNEQFF.

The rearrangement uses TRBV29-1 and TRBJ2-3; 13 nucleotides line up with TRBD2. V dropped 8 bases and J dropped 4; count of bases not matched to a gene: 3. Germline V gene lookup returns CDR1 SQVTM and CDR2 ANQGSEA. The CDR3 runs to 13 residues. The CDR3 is CSTGTSGADTQYF. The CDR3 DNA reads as TGCAGCACGGGGACTAGCGGGGCAGATACGCAGTATTTT.